The clone carrying this TCR beta chain was recorded only once. Its target is unknown. These data come from a study of T cell responses to AZD1222 COVID-19 vaccine. Study-wide results and limits: Nearly half of unique spike-specific TCRs reportedly avoided B.1.351 and B.1.1.7 mutated regions. The span of vaccine-associated CD4 TCRs extended across spike, with dominance at 160-218 and 743-854. Only 5 or 6 individuals given AZD1222 were seropositive at baseline.

CDR3 size: 15 residues. V dropped 7 bases and J dropped 6 bases, with 16 bases sitting between them. CDR1 and CDR2 from the germline V gene are MDHEN and SYDVKM. Second doses at about 4 or about 12 weeks were pooled. The table came from immunoSEQ multiplex PCR; TCRdb's copy has only in-frame clones and leaves some out. Of some 130,000 clones detected, about nine tenths appear once; the ten largest clones hold under 3.5%. This chain connects TRBV28 to TRBJ1-6; a weak D match, TRBD1 (5 bases). The clonotype originates from an adult who received the AZD1222 COVID-19 vaccine. Sequences were derived from peripheral blood, sampled 28 days after the second AZD1222 dose. CDR3 sequence (DNA): TGTGCCAGCACCTTGGGGGGGAACCGTAATTCACCCCTCCACTTT. Residues: CASTLGGNRNSPLHF.